The T cell receptor (beta chain) under discussion was sequenced for a study of preoperative IRX-2 immunotherapy in early breast cancer. Treatment noted: preoperative locoregional IRX-2 cytokine immunotherapy. Preoperative locoregional IRX-2 cytokine immunotherapy was tested in the phase Ib source study. The CDR3 covers 17 residues. Germline loops: CDR1 SSHAT, CDR2 FNYEAQ (reference sequence). The ends were cut back, 3 bases at V and 3 bases at J, with 20 bases in the middle. The table came from immunoSEQ multiplex PCR; TCRdb's copy has only in-frame clones and leaves some out. This table holds roughly 93,000 clones, more than 80% found once.

The sample was tumor tissue, taken after IRX-2 immunotherapy. This clonotype was obtained from a human donor with breast cancer. The chain has TRBV7-7 and TRBJ1-1; D possibly corresponds to TRBD1 (5 bases). In nucleotides, the CDR3 is TGTGCCAGCAGCTTTACCCGTGGGGGAGGGGATGACACTGAAGCTTTCTTT. Translation gives CASSFTRGGGDDTEAFF.